Each of the 10 T cell receptor beta chains below was sequenced from the same sample in a study of CD8 T cells in ankylosing spondylitis. One entry per CDR3 protein, called by TCRdb with MiXCR from the 5' RACE reads. The repertoire consists of about 360,000 distinct CDR3 sequences, with about 15% occurring once and the leading ten covering less than 1.1%. Sequencing was done on a sample of blood, either unsorted or a sorted T cell fraction (not recorded which). The source of these receptors is a male donor with ankylosing spondylitis or in good health (not recorded which).

This chain links TRBV7-9 with TRBJ1-1, with D perhaps matching TRBD1 (5 bases). The CDR3 totals 13 residues. In germline, CDR1 is SEHNR, CDR2 FQNEAQ (reference sequence). Trimming shortened V by 8 bases and J by 4 bases, and 14 bases separated the two germline ends. The CDR3 nucleotides are TGTGCCAGCGGGGCTGGGGTCGGCACTGAAGCTTTCTTT. Its protein product is CASGAGVGTEAFF.

This clonotype was detected ten times or more. The J gene is TRBJ2-1, the V gene TRBV12-3 or TRBV12-4, with TRBD2 as a possible D gene (6 bases). CDR3 length: 14 amino acids. With 5 bases removed from V and 9 bases from J, the gap between germline ends came to 17 bases. The CDR3 DNA reads as TGTGCCAGCAGTGCCTCACGGGAGTATAGTGAGCAGTTCTTC. The encoded protein is CASSASREYSEQFF.

This clonotype came up a few times. The V call is TRBV4-1, the J call TRBJ2-2; the D is unclear. The V end lost 0 bases, the J end lost 6 bases, and 5 bases lay between the germline ends. CDR1 and CDR2 (germline): MGHRA, YSYEKL. This CDR3 has 13 amino acids. The CDR3 reads CASSQEGSGELFF. CDR3 in DNA: TGCGCCAGCAGCCAAGAAGGGTCCGGGGAGCTGTTTTTT.

This clonotype was seen at least ten times. The genes are TRBV6-2 or TRBV6-3 and TRBJ1-5; 8 bases line up with TRBD1. The CDR3 sequence is 20 residues long. CDR1 is MNHEY and CDR2 is SVGEGT in the germline V gene. V trimming: 1 base; J trimming: 2 bases; junction bases outside the gene matches: 16. The CDR3 DNA sequence: TGTGCCAGCAGTTACTTGGGCGGACAGGGAATCAGGTACGGCAATCAGCCCCAGCATTTT. It is translated as CASSYLGGQGIRYGNQPQHF.

The chain carries TRBV20-1 and TRBJ2-7; 7 bases align to TRBD1. Germline V gene sequence: CDR1 DFQATT, CDR2 SNEGSKA (reference sequence). The V segment lost 0 bases and the J segment 7 bases; nucleotides outside the gene matches: 12. CDR3 length: 15 amino acids. The CDR3 bases are TGCAGTGCTAGAGATTCGCTCCGACAGGGAGAAGAGCAGTACTTC. It translates to CSARDSLRQGEEQYF.

V and J are TRBV5-1 and TRBJ2-1, with D possibly being TRBD1 (5 bases). The ends were cut back, 0 bases at V and 7 bases at J, with 17 bases in the middle. CDR3 length equals 16 residues. Per the germline V gene, CDR1 is SGHRS and CDR2 is YFSETQ. The CDR3 sequence is CASSLASAGKGNEQFF. Here the CDR3 DNA reads TGCGCCAGCAGCTTGGCCTCGGCAGGGAAAGGGAATGAGCAGTTCTTC.

This clonotype was found a few times. The chain couples TRBV6-5 to TRBJ1-2; no definite D call. Trimming stripped 8 bases from V and 4 bases from J, with 11 bases between. Germline CDR1 MNHEY, CDR2 SVGAGI. The CDR3 has 12 residues. The CDR3 sequence: CASLQEGYGYTF. CDR3 nucleotide sequence: TGTGCCAGCCTTCAGGAGGGCTATGGCTACACCTTC.

About this clonotype: The junction departs from the called germline gene at one end, perhaps through a read error. This sequence joins TRBV6-1 and TRBJ2-5; no firm D call. Germline CDR1 is MNHNS and CDR2 is SASEGT. The CDR3 has 15 amino acids. The chain's CDR3 is CASSVDPRPDETQYF. The CDR3 DNA reads TGTGCTAGCAGTGTTGACCCCCGACCAGATGAGACCCAGTACTTC.

As to this clonotype: Germline and junction disagree at one end, which may indicate a read error. The rearrangement links TRBV10-2 to TRBJ2-3, with D perhaps TRBD1 (5 bases). The germline V gene has CDR1 WSHSY and CDR2 SAAADI. The length of the CDR3 is 14 residues. The CDR3 sequence: CASSPSWGTDTQYF. The DNA for the CDR3 is TGCGCCAGCAGCCCTTCGTGGGGCACGGATACGCAGTATTTT.

J is TRBJ2-3 and V is TRBV6-4, with 10 bases matching TRBD1. Per germline, CDR1 MRHNA and CDR2 SNTAGT. The J segment lost 5 bases and the V segment lost 3 bases, leaving 2 bases of the junction unmatched. The CDR3 consists of 14 residues. CDR3 residues: CASSEGQGRDTQYF. The CDR3 DNA reads as TGTGCCAGCAGTGAGGGACAGGGGAGAGATACGCAGTATTTT.